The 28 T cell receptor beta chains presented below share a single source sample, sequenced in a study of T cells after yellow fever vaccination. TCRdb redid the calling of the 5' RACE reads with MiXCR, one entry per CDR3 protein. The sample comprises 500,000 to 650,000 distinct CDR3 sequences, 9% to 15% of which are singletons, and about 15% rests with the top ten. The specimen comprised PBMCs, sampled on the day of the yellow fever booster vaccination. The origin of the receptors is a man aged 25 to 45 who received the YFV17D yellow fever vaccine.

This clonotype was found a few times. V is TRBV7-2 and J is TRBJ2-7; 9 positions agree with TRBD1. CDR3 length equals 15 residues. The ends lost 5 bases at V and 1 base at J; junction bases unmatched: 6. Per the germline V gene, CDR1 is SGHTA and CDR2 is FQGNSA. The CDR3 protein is CASSPRQGGSYEQYF. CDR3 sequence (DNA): TGTGCCAGCAGCCCCCGACAGGGGGGGTCCTACGAGCAGTACTTC.

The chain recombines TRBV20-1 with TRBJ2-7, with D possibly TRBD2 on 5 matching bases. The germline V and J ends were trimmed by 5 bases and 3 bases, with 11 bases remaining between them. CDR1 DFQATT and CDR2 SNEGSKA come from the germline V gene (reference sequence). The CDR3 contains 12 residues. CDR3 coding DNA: TGCAGTGCTGCGGGTGGGGTCTACGAGCAGTACTTC. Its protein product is CSAAGGVYEQYF.

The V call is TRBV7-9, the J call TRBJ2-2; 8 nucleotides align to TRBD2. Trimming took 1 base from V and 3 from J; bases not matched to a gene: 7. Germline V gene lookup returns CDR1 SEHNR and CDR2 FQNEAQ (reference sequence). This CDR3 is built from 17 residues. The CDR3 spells CASSLGREGQDTGELFF. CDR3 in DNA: TGTGCCAGCAGCTTAGGTCGGGAGGGCCAGGACACCGGGGAGCTGTTTTTT.

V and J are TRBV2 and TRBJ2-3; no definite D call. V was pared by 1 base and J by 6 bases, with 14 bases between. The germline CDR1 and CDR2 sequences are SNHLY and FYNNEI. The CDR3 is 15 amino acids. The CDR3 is CASSEEYSRIDTQYF. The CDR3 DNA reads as TGTGCCAGCAGTGAAGAGTATTCAAGGATTGATACGCAGTATTTT.

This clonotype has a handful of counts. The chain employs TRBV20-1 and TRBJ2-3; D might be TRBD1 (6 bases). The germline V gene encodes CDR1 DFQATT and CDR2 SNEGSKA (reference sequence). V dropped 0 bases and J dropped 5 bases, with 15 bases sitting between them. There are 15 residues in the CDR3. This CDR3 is CSARDSQGLRDTQYF. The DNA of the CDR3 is TGCAGTGCTAGAGATTCGCAGGGGCTGAGAGATACGCAGTATTTT.

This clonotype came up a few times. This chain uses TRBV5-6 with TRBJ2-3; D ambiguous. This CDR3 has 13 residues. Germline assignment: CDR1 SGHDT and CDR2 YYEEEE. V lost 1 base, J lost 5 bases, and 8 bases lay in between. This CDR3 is CASSLKVGDTQYF. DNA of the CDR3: TGTGCCAGCAGCTTGAAGGTCGGAGATACGCAGTATTTT.

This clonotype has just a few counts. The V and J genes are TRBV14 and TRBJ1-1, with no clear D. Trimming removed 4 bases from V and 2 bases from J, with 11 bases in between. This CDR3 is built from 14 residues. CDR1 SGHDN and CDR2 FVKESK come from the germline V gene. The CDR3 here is CASSLTTSNTEAFF. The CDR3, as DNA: TGTGCCAGCAGCCTAACGACTAGCAACACTGAAGCTTTCTTT.

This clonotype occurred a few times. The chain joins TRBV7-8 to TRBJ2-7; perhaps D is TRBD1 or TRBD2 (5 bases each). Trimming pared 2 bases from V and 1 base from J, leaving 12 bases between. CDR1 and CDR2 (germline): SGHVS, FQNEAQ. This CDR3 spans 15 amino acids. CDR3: CASSLYLGTSYEQYF. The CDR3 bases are TGTGCCAGCAGCTTATACCTTGGGACGTCCTACGAGCAGTACTTC.

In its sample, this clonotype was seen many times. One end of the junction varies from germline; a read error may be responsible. CDR3 DNA sequence: TGTGCTAGCAGCTTGGACAGGGCCGACAATGAGCAGTTCTTC. Protein sequence: CASSLDRADNEQFF. The chain employs TRBV7-7 and TRBJ2-1; 8 positions agree with TRBD1. The CDR3 is 14 amino acids. The germline CDR1 and CDR2 sequences are SSHAT and FNYEAQ (reference sequence).

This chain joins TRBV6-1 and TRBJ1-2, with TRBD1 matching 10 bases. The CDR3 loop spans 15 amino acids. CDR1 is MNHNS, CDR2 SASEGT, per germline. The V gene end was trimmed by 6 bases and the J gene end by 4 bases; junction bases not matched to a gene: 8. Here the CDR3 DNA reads TGTGCCAGCAGAACCGGACAGGGGGAGGGCTATGGCTACACCTTC. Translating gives CASRTGQGEGYGYTF.

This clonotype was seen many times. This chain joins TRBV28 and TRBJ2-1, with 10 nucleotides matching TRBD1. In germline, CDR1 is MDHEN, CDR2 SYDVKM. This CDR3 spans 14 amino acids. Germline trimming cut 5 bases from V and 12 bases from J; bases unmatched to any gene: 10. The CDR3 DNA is TGTGCCAGCAGTCCCCCGCTGACAGGGGGCCGGCAGTTCTTC. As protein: CASSPPLTGGRQFF.

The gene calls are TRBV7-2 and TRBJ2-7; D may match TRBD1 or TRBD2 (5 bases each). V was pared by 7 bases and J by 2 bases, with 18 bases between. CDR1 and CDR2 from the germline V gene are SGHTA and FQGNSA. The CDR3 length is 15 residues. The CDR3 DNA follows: TGTGCCAGCACCCAACCCCGGGACGGAGCCTACGAGCAGTACTTC. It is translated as CASTQPRDGAYEQYF.

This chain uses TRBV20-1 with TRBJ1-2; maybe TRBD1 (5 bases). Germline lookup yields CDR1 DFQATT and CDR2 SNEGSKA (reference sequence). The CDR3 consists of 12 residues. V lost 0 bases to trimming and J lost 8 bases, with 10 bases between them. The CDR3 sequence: CSARDQGWGYTF. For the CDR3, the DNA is TGCAGTGCTAGAGATCAGGGTTGGGGCTACACCTTC.

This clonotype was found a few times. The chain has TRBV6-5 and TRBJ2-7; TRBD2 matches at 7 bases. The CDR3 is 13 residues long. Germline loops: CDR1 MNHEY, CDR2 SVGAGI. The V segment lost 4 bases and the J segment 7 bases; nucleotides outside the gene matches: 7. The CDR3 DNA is TGTGCCAGCAGTTTTCAGGGAGGGCGGGAGCAGTACTTC. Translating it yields CASSFQGGREQYF.

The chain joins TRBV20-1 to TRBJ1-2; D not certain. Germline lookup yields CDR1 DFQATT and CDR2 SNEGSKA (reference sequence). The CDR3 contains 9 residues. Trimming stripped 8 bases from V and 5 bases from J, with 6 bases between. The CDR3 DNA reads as TGCAGTCTTTCATATGGCTACACCTTC. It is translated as CSLSYGYTF.

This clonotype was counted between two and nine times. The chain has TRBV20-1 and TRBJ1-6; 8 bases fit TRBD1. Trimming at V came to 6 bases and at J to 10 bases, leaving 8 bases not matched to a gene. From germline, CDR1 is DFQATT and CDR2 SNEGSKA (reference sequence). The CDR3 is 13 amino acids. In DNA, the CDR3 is TGCAGTGCAACCGGACAGGGAGGATCACCCCTCCACTTT. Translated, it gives CSATGQGGSPLHF.

CDR3 protein: CATRQGPNTGELFF. CDR3 in DNA: TGTGCCACTAGACAGGGGCCGAACACCGGGGAGCTGTTTTTT. The gene calls are TRBV19 and TRBJ2-2; 8 bases map to TRBD1. CDR3 length equals 14 residues. Germline V lookup: CDR1 LNHDA, CDR2 SQIVND (reference sequence). Unmatched junction bases numbered 4, after V lost 10 bases and J lost 0 bases.

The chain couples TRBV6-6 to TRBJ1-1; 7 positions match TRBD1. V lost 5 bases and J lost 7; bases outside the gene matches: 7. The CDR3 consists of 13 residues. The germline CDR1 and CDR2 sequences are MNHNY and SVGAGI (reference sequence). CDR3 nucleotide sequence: TGTGCCAGCAGTCGAACAGGGGTGGATGAAGCTTTCTTT. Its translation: CASSRTGVDEAFF.

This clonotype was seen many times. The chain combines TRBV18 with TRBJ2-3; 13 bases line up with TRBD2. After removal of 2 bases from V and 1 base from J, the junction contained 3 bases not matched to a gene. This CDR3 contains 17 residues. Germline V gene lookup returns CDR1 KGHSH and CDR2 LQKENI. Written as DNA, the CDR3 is TGTGCCAGCTCACCAAGGACTAGCGGGAGAGGCACAGATACGCAGTATTTT. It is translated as CASSPRTSGRGTDTQYF. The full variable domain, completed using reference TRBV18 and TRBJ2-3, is NAGVMQNPRHLVRRRGQEARLRCSPMKGHSHVYWYRQLPEEGLKFMVYLQKENIIDESGMPKERFSAEFPKEGPSILRIQQVVRGDSAAYFCASSPRTSGRGTDTQYFGPGTRLTVL.

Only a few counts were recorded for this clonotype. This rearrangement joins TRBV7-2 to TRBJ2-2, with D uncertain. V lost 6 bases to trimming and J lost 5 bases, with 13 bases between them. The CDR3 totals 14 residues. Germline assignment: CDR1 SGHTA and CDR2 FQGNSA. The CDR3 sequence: CASRLGTRTGELFF. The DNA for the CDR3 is TGTGCCAGCAGACTCGGAACGCGGACCGGGGAGCTGTTTTTT.

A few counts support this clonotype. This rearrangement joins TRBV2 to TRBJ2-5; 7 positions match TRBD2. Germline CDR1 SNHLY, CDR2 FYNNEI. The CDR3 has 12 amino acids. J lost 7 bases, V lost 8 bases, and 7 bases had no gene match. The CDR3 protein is CASRAGEATQYF. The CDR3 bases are TGTGCCAGCCGCGCGGGAGAAGCGACCCAGTACTTC.

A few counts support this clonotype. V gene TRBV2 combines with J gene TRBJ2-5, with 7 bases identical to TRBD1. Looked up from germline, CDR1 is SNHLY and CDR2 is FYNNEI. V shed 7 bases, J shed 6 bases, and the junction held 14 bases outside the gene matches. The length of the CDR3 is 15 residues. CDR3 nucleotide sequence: TGTGCCAGCATCCTAAGTGACAGGGTGGGGAAGACCCAGTACTTC. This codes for CASILSDRVGKTQYF. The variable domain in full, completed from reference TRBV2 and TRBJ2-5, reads EPEVTQTPSHQVTQMGQEVILRCVPISNHLYFYWYRQILGQKVEFLVSFYNNEISEKSEIFDDQFSVERPDGSNFTLKIRSTKLEDSAMYFCASILSDRVGKTQYFGPGTRLLVL.

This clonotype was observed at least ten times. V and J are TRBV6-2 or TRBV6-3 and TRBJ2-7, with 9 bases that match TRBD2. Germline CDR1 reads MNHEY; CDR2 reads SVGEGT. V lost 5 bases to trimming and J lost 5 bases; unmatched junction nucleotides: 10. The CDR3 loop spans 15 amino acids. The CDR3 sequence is CASSIRAGGSHEQYF. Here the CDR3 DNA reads TGTGCCAGCAGTATCCGTGCGGGAGGGAGCCACGAGCAGTACTTC.

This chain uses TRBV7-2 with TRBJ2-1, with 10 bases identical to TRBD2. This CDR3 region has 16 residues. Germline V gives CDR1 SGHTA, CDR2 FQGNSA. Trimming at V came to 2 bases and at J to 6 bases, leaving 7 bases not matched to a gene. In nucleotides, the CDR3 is TGTGCCAGCAGCTTAAGCCTAGCGGGAGTGGGCAATGAGCAGTTCTTC. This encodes CASSLSLAGVGNEQFF.

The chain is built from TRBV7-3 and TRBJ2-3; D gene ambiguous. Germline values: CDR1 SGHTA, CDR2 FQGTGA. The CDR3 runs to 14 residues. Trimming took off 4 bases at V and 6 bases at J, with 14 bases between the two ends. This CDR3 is CASSYGRGIDTQYF. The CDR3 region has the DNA TGTGCCAGCAGCTACGGACGTGGGATCGATACGCAGTATTTT.

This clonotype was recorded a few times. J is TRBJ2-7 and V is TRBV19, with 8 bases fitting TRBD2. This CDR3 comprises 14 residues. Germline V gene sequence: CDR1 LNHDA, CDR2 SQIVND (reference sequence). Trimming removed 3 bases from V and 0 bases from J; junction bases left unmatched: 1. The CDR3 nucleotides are TGTGCCAGTAGTATGACTAGCGTCTCCTACGAGCAGTACTTC. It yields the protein CASSMTSVSYEQYF.

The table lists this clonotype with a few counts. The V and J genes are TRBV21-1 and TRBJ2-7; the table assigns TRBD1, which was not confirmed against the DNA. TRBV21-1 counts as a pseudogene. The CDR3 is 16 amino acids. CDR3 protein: CASGEYPVRDSHEQYF. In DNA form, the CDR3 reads TGTGCCAGCGGCGAATACCCTGTTCGGGACAGCCACGAGCAGTACTTC.

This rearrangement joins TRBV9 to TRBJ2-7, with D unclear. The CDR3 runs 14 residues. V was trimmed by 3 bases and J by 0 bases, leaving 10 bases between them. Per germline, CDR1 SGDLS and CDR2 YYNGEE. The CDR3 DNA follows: TGTGCCAGCAGCGGGGGTCCCCCCTCCTACGAGCAGTACTTC. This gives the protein CASSGGPPSYEQYF.